The 5 T cell receptor beta chains below come from one sample, sequenced in a study of regulatory T cells in long-lasting Graves disease. Regarding time point: persistent/refractory GD, antithyroid drugs over 5 years with positive TRAb. PBMC RNA served as the TCR library source. CDR3-region Arm-PCR and iRepertoire HTBI primers produced the TCR beta libraries. TCRdb reprocessed the multiplex PCR reads via MiXCR and lists one record per CDR3 protein. The table shows almost 350,000 distinct CDR3 sequences, with roughly a fifth occurring only once. Specimen: peripheral blood mononuclear cells (PBMCs), collected when the disease was refractory, from a patient treated with antithyroid drugs. The origin of the receptors is a female donor with Graves disease.

This clonotype showed up just once. This may arise from a read error, as a much more abundant clone is one base away. The conserved final phenylalanine or tryptophan is absent from the CDR3, which likely points to a read error. This chain uses TRBV6-2 or TRBV6-3 with TRBJ1-2, with TRBD1 as a possible D gene (5 bases). CDR1 is MNHEY, CDR2 SVGEGT, per germline. The V end lost 8 bases, the J end lost 7 bases, and 14 bases lay between the germline ends. The CDR3 runs to 12 residues. The DNA for the CDR3 is TGTGCCAGCCGCCCCAGGGCCGGTGGCTACACCTCC. Its protein product is CASRPRAGGYTS.

Note on this clonotype: Possible read error: a much larger clone is one base away. The V gene is TRBV2, the J gene TRBJ2-5; D ambiguous. In germline, CDR1 is SNHLY, CDR2 FYNNEI. This CDR3 has 13 amino acids. The CDR3 DNA follows: TGTGCCAGCAGTGAAGGGGATCAAGGGACCCAGTACTTC. Protein product: CASSEGDQGTQYF.

CDR3 region: CSARDLTSEQYF. CDR3 DNA sequence: TGCAGTGCTAGAGATCTAACTTCCGAGCAGTACTTC. V is TRBV20-1 and J is TRBJ2-7; no clear D gene. This CDR3 is 12 amino acids long. The V and J ends lost 0 bases and 6 bases respectively, with 9 bases between them. Germline-derived CDR1 and CDR2 are DFQATT and SNEGSKA (reference sequence).

This clonotype showed up many times. The chain employs TRBV29-1 and TRBJ1-1; D remains unclear. CDR1 is SQVTM, CDR2 ANQGSEA, per germline. The CDR3 covers 13 residues. Trimming took 4 bases from V and 0 from J, leaving 9 bases between them. This CDR3 is CSVAGVMNTEAFF. The CDR3 nucleotides are TGCAGCGTTGCCGGGGTTATGAACACTGAAGCTTTCTTT. The variable domain in full, with the rest retrieved from reference TRBV29-1 and TRBJ1-1, is SAVISQKPSRDICQRGTSLTIQCQVDSQVTMMFWYRQQPGQSLTLIATANQGSEATYESGFVIDKFPISRPNLTFSTLTVSNMSPEDSSIYLCSVAGVMNTEAFFGQGTRLTVV.

This clonotype was counted many times. V gene TRBV3-1 combines with J gene TRBJ1-1; 7 nucleotides align to TRBD1. This CDR3 is 13 amino acids long. Trimming removed 5 bases from V and 5 bases from J; junction bases left unmatched: 5. Germline V gene lookup returns CDR1 LGHDT and CDR2 YNNKEL (reference sequence). CDR3 region: CASSRQGRTEAFF. For the CDR3, the DNA is TGTGCCAGCAGCAGACAGGGTCGGACTGAAGCTTTCTTT.